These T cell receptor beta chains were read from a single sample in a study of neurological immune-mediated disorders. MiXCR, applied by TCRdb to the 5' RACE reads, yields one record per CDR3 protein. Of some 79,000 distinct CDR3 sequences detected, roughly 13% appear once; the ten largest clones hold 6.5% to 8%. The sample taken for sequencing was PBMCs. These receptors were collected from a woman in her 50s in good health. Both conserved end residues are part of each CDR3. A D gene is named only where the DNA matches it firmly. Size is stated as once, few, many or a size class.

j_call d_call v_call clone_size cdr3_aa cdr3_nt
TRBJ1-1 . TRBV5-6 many CASSLVSGNTEAFF TGTGCCAGCAGCTTGGTCTCGGGAAACACTGAAGCTTTCTTT
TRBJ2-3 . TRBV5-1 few CASSLATVDTDTQYF TGCGCCAGCAGCTTGGCGACCGTAGACACAGATACGCAGTATTTT
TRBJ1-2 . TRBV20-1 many CSARDSTRGYGYTF TGCAGTGCTAGAGATAGTACACGGGGGTATGGCTACACCTTC
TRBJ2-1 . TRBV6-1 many CASRDHGGKQFF TGTGCCAGCAGGGACCACGGTGGCAAGCAGTTCTTC
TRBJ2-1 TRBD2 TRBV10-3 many CAISLIGRGGGSYNEQFF TGTGCCATCAGTCTCATTGGCCGTGGCGGGGGCTCCTACAATGAGCAGTTCTTC
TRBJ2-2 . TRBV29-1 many CTFKGPSPGELFF TGCACCTTCAAGGGGCCCAGTCCCGGGGAGCTGTTTTTT
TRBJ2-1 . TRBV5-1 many CASTRVERYNEQFF TGCGCCAGCACTAGGGTGGAACGTTACAATGAGCAGTTCTTC
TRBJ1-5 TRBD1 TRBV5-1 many CASSSGTGNQPQHF TGCGCCAGCAGCTCAGGGACAGGGAATCAGCCCCAGCATTTT
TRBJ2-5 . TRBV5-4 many CASSSGETQYF TGTGCCAGCAGCTCAGGGGAGACCCAGTACTTC
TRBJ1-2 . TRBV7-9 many CASSSSDGYTF TGTGCCAGCAGTTCCTCCGATGGCTACACCTTC
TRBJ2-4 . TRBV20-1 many CSARDSRSAKNIQYF TGCAGTGCTAGAGATTCCCGGTCAGCCAAAAACATTCAGTACTTC